This is a list of T cell receptor beta chains from one sample in a study of blood T cell repertoires in COVID-19. Produced via immunoSEQ multiplex PCR; TCRdb's table is partial and in-frame only. The sample includes roughly 390,000 clones, roughly 85% of them seen just once. The sequenced sample consisted of peripheral blood. The receptors shown here come from a woman younger than 35 with acute or convalescent COVID-19. CDR3s include the opening cysteine and the closing phenylalanine or tryptophan. Each record gives: V gene, J gene, CDR3 length, D gene, clone size, CDR3 DNA, CDR3 protein. The D gene is left open where the match is weak. Clone size is given for some rows only: seen once, a few or many times, or a class if the clone is expanded.

TRBV2	TRBJ2-1	14	TRBD2	few	TGTGCCAGCAGTGGAGACGGGGGGGCATATGAGCAGTTCTTC	CASSGDGGAYEQFF
TRBV7-3	TRBJ2-7	16	TRBD2	.	TGTGCCAGCCACCCACGGCTAGCGGCAAGCTCCTACGAGCAGTACTTC	CASHPRLAASSYEQYF
TRBV18	TRBJ2-7	14	TRBD1	.	TGTGCCAGCTCACCACCGGGACAGGCGAGCGAGCAGTACTTC	CASSPPGQASEQYF
TRBV5-1	TRBJ1-3	16	TRBD1	.	TGCGCCAGCAGCACCTGGGACAGGGGGTCTGGAAACACCATATATTTT	CASSTWDRGSGNTIYF
TRBV19	TRBJ1-6	16	TRBD1	.	TGTGCCAGTGGTACCGGGACAGGGTCTGGGAATTCACCCCTCCACTTT	CASGTGTGSGNSPLHF
TRBV11-2	TRBJ1-1	14	.	once	TGTGCCAGCAGCTTAGCCGGGACACAAAAAGGGGCTTTCTTT	CASSLAGTQKGAFF
TRBV3-1/TRBV3-2	TRBJ2-1	17	.	.	TGTGCCAGCAGCCACGGGAGCGCTACCGCCCAATACAATGAGCAGTTCTTC	CASSHGSATAQYNEQFF
TRBV18	TRBJ1-1	12	TRBD1	once	TGTGCCAGCTCAGGGACAGGGTCCGAAGCTTTCTTT	CASSGTGSEAFF
TRBV11-2	TRBJ1-5	17	.	.	TGTGCCAGCAGCTTAGCGGGGGATGCGGGTAGCAATCAGCCCCAGCATTTT	CASSLAGDAGSNQPQHF
TRBV7-2	TRBJ2-7	15	.	.	TGTGCCAGCAGCTGGGACATTGAGGGGTCCTACGAGCAGTACTTC	CASSWDIEGSYEQYF
TRBV7-2	TRBJ2-1	16	.	.	TGTGCCAGCAGCTTAGACTACACCGACTCCTACAATGAGCAGTTCTTC	CASSLDYTDSYNEQFF
TRBV4-2	TRBJ2-7	17	TRBD2	.	TGTGCCAGCAGCCAAGCCCTCCGGACTAGCGGCCTTACGGAGCAGTACTTC	CASSQALRTSGLTEQYF
TRBV2	TRBJ1-2	14	.	.	TGTGCCAGCACTCCAGGGGCTCCAGCTACTGGCTACACCTTC	CASTPGAPATGYTF
TRBV7-9	TRBJ1-2	16	TRBD1	.	TGTGCCAGCAGCCTAAGACAGGGGGCGCCGGGGTATGGCTACACCTTC	CASSLRQGAPGYGYTF
TRBV27	TRBJ1-2	13	TRBD1	.	TGTGCCAGCAGCTGGGACAGTGAATATGGCTACACCTTC	CASSWDSEYGYTF
TRBV18	TRBJ2-3	17	TRBD2	few	TGTGCCAGCTCACCCCCTTCCGGGACTAGCGGCACAGATACGCAGTATTTT	CASSPPSGTSGTDTQYF
TRBV6-5	TRBJ1-4	14	.	.	TGTGCCAGCGCGGTTCTAGCAACTAATGAAAAACTGTTTTTT	CASAVLATNEKLFF
TRBV12-3/TRBV12-4	TRBJ1-2	11	TRBD1	.	TGTGCCACCTCAGGGGGCTATGGCTACACCTTC	CATSGGYGYTF
TRBV11-3	TRBJ2-1	15	.	.	TGTGCCAGCAGCTTCGCCCGGACAGTCATCTATGAGCAGTTCTTC	CASSFARTVIYEQFF
TRBV5-8	TRBJ1-1	14	.	.	TGTGCCAGCAGCTTTATAGAACCGAACACTGAAGCTTTCTTT	CASSFIEPNTEAFF
TRBV19	TRBJ2-5	13	.	.	TGTGCCAGTAGCGAATTCGGAGGGGTTCTAAAGTACTTC	CASSEFGGVLKYF
TRBV12-3/TRBV12-4	TRBJ1-2	13	TRBD1	.	TGTGCCAGCAGTCCACAGGGGTTCTATGGCTACACCTTC	CASSPQGFYGYTF
TRBV27	TRBJ1-4	14	TRBD1	many	TGTGCCAGCAGTCTAACAGGGGTGCGGGAAAAACTGTTTTTT	CASSLTGVREKLFF
TRBV18	TRBJ2-4	16	.	.	TGTGCCAGCTCACCACCATCTCAGGGGCTCAAAAACATTCAGTACTTC	CASSPPSQGLKNIQYF
TRBV7-9	TRBJ2-2	16	TRBD1	.	TGTGCCAGCAGCCGAACAGGGGTCCCGAACACCGGGGAGCTGTTTTTT	CASSRTGVPNTGELFF
TRBV14	TRBJ2-2	14	TRBD1	.	TGTGCCAACAGACGACAGGGGAACACCGGGGAGCTGTTTTTT	CANRRQGNTGELFF
TRBV30	TRBJ1-2	11	TRBD1	.	TGTGCCTGGGGACAGGGGTATGGCTACACCTTC	CAWGQGYGYTF
TRBV5-5	TRBJ1-5	15	.	.	TGTGCCAGCAGCTTCCAGGGATGGAGCAATCAGCCCCAGCATTTT	CASSFQGWSNQPQHF
TRBV11-3	TRBJ2-7	14	.	.	TGTGCCAGCAGCTTAGCAGGGGCCGTCCACGAGCAGTACTTC	CASSLAGAVHEQYF
TRBV6-5	TRBJ1-3	14	.	.	TGTGCCAGCAGCACGGGATTCTCTGGAAACACCATATATTTT	CASSTGFSGNTIYF
TRBV7-2	TRBJ2-7	15	TRBD2	once	TGTGCCAGCAGCTTATCTAGCGGAATTAGCTACGAGCAGTACTTC	CASSLSSGISYEQYF
TRBV10-2	TRBJ2-1	14	.	.	TGCGCCAGCAGTGAGGGGACACCACCCAATGAGCAGTTCTTC	CASSEGTPPNEQFF
TRBV4-1	TRBJ2-7	17	.	once	TGCGCCAGCAGCCAAAGAGTAATGACCGAGGTTAACTACGAGCAGTACTTC	CASSQRVMTEVNYEQYF
TRBV7-2	TRBJ2-3	16	.	.	TGTGCCAGCAGCGAAGCGGAGCGGAGAAGCACAGATACGCAGTATTTT	CASSEAERRSTDTQYF
TRBV7-8	TRBJ1-1	14	.	many	TGTGCCAGCAGCTTAGTCCCAATGAACACTGAAGCTTTCTTT	CASSLVPMNTEAFF
TRBV9	TRBJ2-5	15	.	.	TGTGCCAGCAGCCCTGACCTACAAGCGCAAGAGACCCAGTACTTC	CASSPDLQAQETQYF
TRBV2	TRBJ2-7	13	.	few	TGTGCCAGGAGGGAGGCCACCTCCTACGAGCAGTACTTC	CARREATSYEQYF
TRBV13	TRBJ2-7	14	.	.	TGTGCCAGCAGCCCGATTCAAGCTCCCTACGAGCAGTACTTC	CASSPIQAPYEQYF
TRBV18	TRBJ1-1	15	.	.	TGTGCCAGCTCACAGATCGGACAAGCGAACACTGAAGCTTTCTTT	CASSQIGQANTEAFF
TRBV19	TRBJ2-1	13	TRBD1	.	TGTGCCAGTAGCTTGACAGGGTTCAATGAGCAGTTCTTC	CASSLTGFNEQFF
TRBV9	TRBJ1-2	15	.	.	TGTGCCAGCAGCGTAGATGGCACCTTGGCCTATGGCTACACCTTC	CASSVDGTLAYGYTF
TRBV7-2	TRBJ2-7	15	.	.	TGTGCCAGCAGTTACACACAGGTTTCATCCTACGAGCAGTACTTC	CASSYTQVSSYEQYF
TRBV5-1	TRBJ1-1	15	TRBD1	.	TGCGCCAGCAGCCGGGACAGGGGGCCGTCCTCTGAAGCTTTCTTT	CASSRDRGPSSEAFF
TRBV18	TRBJ1-3	15	.	.	TGTGCCAGCTCACCACCGGCGGGGCGAGGAAACACCATATATTTT	CASSPPAGRGNTIYF